This T cell receptor (beta chain) was recovered during a study of T-cell memory formation after mild COVID-19. In the study overall: The two donors had largely donor-specific TCR clusters.

Regarding the study as a whole: Day 15 to 85 contracting clones showed balanced CD4/CD8; day 15 to 37 expanders favored CD4+.

Trimming pared 6 bases from V and 5 bases from J, leaving 19 bases between. Germline V lookup: CDR1 MGHDK, CDR2 SYGVNS. The CDR3 spans 15 residues. Regarding this clonotype: The antigen remains unidentified.

Using its own MiXCR run on the 5' RACE reads, TCRdb lists one record per CDR3 protein. The table shows about half a million distinct CDR3 sequences, with roughly 20% occurring only once. The source material was PBMCs or a T cell subset sorted from them (not recorded which). The J gene is TRBJ1-1, the V gene TRBV25-1; D is perhaps TRBD1 (6 bases). The receptor comes from an adult woman who had mild COVID-19 (a few samples of this study predate the infection). Cell type and time point are not known. The CDR3 protein is CASSPINRVGTEAFF. The CDR3 region has the DNA TGTGCCAGCAGCCCAATCAACAGGGTTGGTACTGAAGCTTTCTTT.